The clone carrying this T cell receptor beta chain was counted a few times. Antigen specificity is unknown. Under the ViraFEST assay, PBMC were stimulated with viral peptide pools so that antigen-specific CD4+ T cells expanded. Sequencing was performed afterwards. Researchers isolated CD4+ T cells once ten to eleven days of culture had elapsed. Vaccine administered to participants consisted of two doses of either BNT162b2 or mRNA-1273. The vaccine recipients had no prior SARS-CoV-2 infection, with negative nucleocapsid antibodies. Sequenced by immunoSEQ multiplex PCR; TCRdb stores in-frame clones only, minus some. The sample records about 20,000 clones, around 70% being singletons. This CDR3 spans 13 amino acids. Trimming removed 6 bases from V and 2 bases from J, with 11 bases in between. This sample is drawn from a study of vaccination effects on CD4 cells after COVID-19. Findings of the study overall: Both infection-induced and vaccine-induced clones contracted markedly at late post-vaccination timepoints.

The chain joins TRBV12-3 or TRBV12-4 to TRBJ2-7; possibly TRBD1 for D (6 bases). The receptor comes from a human donor who received a COVID-19 vaccine. The sequences come from CD4+ T cells from PBMCs cultured with HCoV-NL63 spike peptides, collected after COVID-19 vaccination. The CDR3 DNA is TGTGCCAGCAGACCGACAGGAACCTACGAGCAGTACTTC. Amino acids: CASRPTGTYEQYF.